This T cell receptor (beta chain) appears in the sequencing data of a study of T cell changes during pregnancy in multiple sclerosis (dated by TCRdb to about 2019). The study in broad terms: Changes in the T cell repertoire over the course of pregnancy were examined in this study in women with multiple sclerosis.

Germline trimming amounts to 4 bases on V and 2 bases on J, with 4 as the count of junction bases outside the gene matches. The CDR3 starts with the cysteine, ends with the phenylalanine, and has 14 residues. Only the CDR3 part of the read is kept: 42 bases, read in frame from the first base. From a lookup of the germline V gene (reference sequence), CDR1 and CDR2 are MNHEY and SMNVEV. On this clone itself: Its binding antigen is unknown. Per-nucleotide qualities are absent, and no much larger clonotype sits a single base away.

Library preparation employed the immunoSEQ multiplex PCR assay. TCRdb holds this immuneACCESS table with in-frame rearrangements only. Some clones are missing; in checked studies, unresolved V genes explain under half, and the rest has no known cause. Recorded for this sample are tens of thousands of clones; around 89% of them occurred a single time. Of the sample, about 11% falls within the top ten clones. Sequencing was performed on CD8+ T cells from peripheral blood mononuclear cells, taken in the third trimester of pregnancy. The receptor's source is a female donor with multiple sclerosis, enrolled in a pregnancy study. The chain couples TRBV27 to TRBJ2-7, and TRBD1 matches 8 of the central bases. The nucleotides are TGTGCCAGCAGTTCAGGGGGCCCAACCTACGAGCAGTACTTC. It codes for CASSSGGPTYEQYF.